The 2 T cell receptor beta chains in this list originate from one sample, sequenced in a study of CD8 T cells in Susac syndrome (dated by TCRdb to about 2019). The method was the immunoSEQ multiplex PCR assay. RNA was extracted with the RNeasy kit and about 0.5 to 1 ug was reverse transcribed using random hexamers. TCRdb reprocessed the public reads (quality trimming at Q25 with fastp, clone calling with MiXCR) and kept in-frame beta chains. Duplicate CDR3 protein sequences are folded into a single record with the most common DNA and genes. Within this sample are under 150,000 distinct CDR3 sequences, with approximately 95% of them counted one time only. 0.13% to 0.15% of the sample goes to the ten largest clones. Sequencing was done on a sample of CD4+ T cells from PBMCs. These TCRs come from a human donor with Susac syndrome.

The genes are TRBV13 and TRBJ2-5, with 11 bases identical to TRBD2. The CDR3 length is 16 residues. The V segment lost 4 bases and the J segment 1 base; nucleotides outside the gene matches: 5. From germline, CDR1 is PRHDT and CDR2 FYEKMQ (reference sequence). The CDR3 DNA is TGTGCCAGCAGCTCTAGGACTAGCGGGCTCCAAGAGACCCAGTACTTC. The encoded protein is CASSSRTSGLQETQYF.

The chain couples TRBV29-1 to TRBJ2-5; TRBD2 matches 8 bases. V was pared by 4 bases and J by 4 bases, with 8 bases of the junction left unmatched. The CDR3 is 14 residues long. CDR1 and CDR2 (germline): SQVTM, ANQGSEA. This CDR3 reads CSVASRGGRETQYF. CDR3 nucleotide sequence: TGCAGCGTTGCCAGCCGGGGGGGACGAGAGACCCAGTACTTC.